What follows are 21 T cell receptor beta chains derived from one specimen sequenced in a study of blood T cell repertoires in COVID-19. Profiling relied on immunoSEQ multiplex PCR, and the TCRdb table lists in-frame clones only, not all of them. The sample holds around 75,000 clones; 85% to 90% are singletons and the top ten take 0.5% to 0.7%. What was sequenced was peripheral blood. The source is a man in his 60s with acute or convalescent COVID-19.

The V call is TRBV5-1, the J call TRBJ1-6; 7 bases match TRBD1. With 4 bases clipped from V and 7 bases from J, the junction kept 8 bases outside the gene matches. Per germline, CDR1 SGHRS and CDR2 YFSETQ. This CDR3 is built from 15 residues. The CDR3 DNA reads TGCGCCAGCAGCCGCCGGGACAGTGGGAATTCACCCCTCCACTTT. Its translation is CASSRRDSGNSPLHF.

V is TRBV6-5 and J is TRBJ2-7; D remains ambiguous. V lost 7 bases, J lost 1 base, and 8 bases lay in between. Germline V gene lookup returns CDR1 MNHEY and CDR2 SVGAGI. The CDR3 runs to 12 residues. CDR3 protein: CASTGRSYEQYF. CDR3 DNA: TGTGCCAGCACTGGCAGATCCTACGAGCAGTACTTC.

V gene TRBV7-9 combines with J gene TRBJ2-1; no clear D gene. The CDR3 has 13 residues. Germline CDR1 is SEHNR and CDR2 is FQNEAQ (reference sequence). Trimming pared 1 base from V and 10 bases from J, leaving 11 bases between. The CDR3 coding sequence is TGTGCCAGCAGCTTAGTCCCCCTAGTGGAGCAGTTCTTC. Translation: CASSLVPLVEQFF. The entire variable domain, with the rest obtained from reference TRBV7-9 and TRBJ2-1, is as follows: DTGVSQNPRHKITKRGQNVTFRCDPISEHNRLYWYRQTLGQGPEFLTYFQNEAQLEKSRLLSDRFSAERPKGSFSTLEIQRTEQGDSAMYLCASSLVPLVEQFFGPGTRLTVL.

The V call is TRBV24-1, the J call TRBJ2-2; maybe TRBD2 (7 bases). This CDR3 is built from 16 residues. Germline CDR1 reads KGHDR; CDR2 reads SFDVKD. Trimming took off 1 base at V and 7 bases at J, with 15 bases between the two ends. The chain's CDR3 is CATSDFGGGIGGELFF. In nucleotides, the CDR3 is TGTGCCACCAGTGATTTCGGCGGGGGCATTGGCGGGGAGCTGTTTTTT.

This chain links TRBV30 with TRBJ2-7, with D maybe TRBD1 (6 bases). Trimming took off 2 bases at V and 0 bases at J, with 23 bases between the two ends. The length of the CDR3 is 18 residues. Germline V gene data show CDR1 as GTSNPN and CDR2 as SVGIG (reference sequence). The CDR3 loop reads CAWSSLGARQESSYEQYF. CDR3 sequence (DNA): TGTGCCTGGAGTTCCCTCGGGGCCCGACAGGAAAGCTCCTACGAGCAGTACTTC. Variable domain in full (rest from reference TRBV30 and TRBJ2-7): SQTIHQWPATLVQPVGSPLSLECTVEGTSNPNLYWYRQAAGRGLQLLFYSVGIGQISSEVPQNLSASRPQDRQFILSSKKLLLSDSGFYLCAWSSLGARQESSYEQYFGPGTRLTVT.

V is TRBV2 and J is TRBJ1-4; a possible D gene is TRBD1 (5 bases). The V end lost 8 bases, the J end lost 0 bases, and 13 bases lay between the germline ends. The CDR3 totals 15 residues. Germline CDR1 SNHLY, CDR2 FYNNEI. The CDR3 DNA follows: TGTGCCAGCGACACGCAGGGTGCAACTAATGAAAAACTGTTTTTT. The encoded protein is CASDTQGATNEKLFF. Full variable domain (missing parts from reference TRBV2 and TRBJ1-4): EPEVTQTPSHQVTQMGQEVILRCVPISNHLYFYWYRQILGQKVEFLVSFYNNEISEKSEIFDDQFSVERPDGSNFTLKIRSTKLEDSAMYFCASDTQGATNEKLFFGSGTQLSVL.

J is TRBJ1-2 and V is TRBV5-1; a weak D match, TRBD1 (6 bases). The CDR3 covers 14 residues. Germline-derived CDR1 and CDR2 are SGHRS and YFSETQ. Between the trimmed V and J ends, which lost 0 bases and 8 bases, there was a span of 14 bases. This CDR3 reads CASSLGLQGRGYTF. The CDR3 bases are TGCGCCAGCAGCTTGGGGCTCCAGGGGAGAGGCTACACCTTC.

This clone has only a few counts. The chain employs TRBV6-4 and TRBJ2-7, with 11 bases that match TRBD2. After removal of 7 bases from V and 7 bases from J, the junction contained 9 bases not matched to a gene. The CDR3 sequence is 14 residues long. Germline-derived CDR1 and CDR2 are MRHNA and SNTAGT. CDR3 sequence (DNA): TGTGCCAGCATTGTAGCGGGAGGGCCTCGGGAGCAGTACTTC. This sequence encodes CASIVAGGPREQYF.

V usage is TRBV11-2 and J usage is TRBJ2-5; perhaps TRBD2 as D (5 bases). Trimming took off 4 bases at V and 6 bases at J, with 12 bases between the two ends. The CDR3 runs 13 residues. The germline CDR1 and CDR2 sequences are SGHAT and FQNNGV. CDR3 DNA: TGTGCCAGCAGCTCCCGGAGCGGTCAGACCCAGTACTTC. Its translation is CASSSRSGQTQYF.

The chain has TRBV11-2 and TRBJ2-5; 8 positions match TRBD2. The germline V gene has CDR1 SGHAT and CDR2 FQNNGV. This CDR3 has 15 residues. The J segment lost 4 bases and the V segment lost 5 bases, leaving 9 bases of the junction unmatched. CDR3 loop: CASSPGGPHRETQYF. CDR3 coding DNA: TGTGCCAGCAGCCCGGGGGGGCCGCACAGAGAGACCCAGTACTTC.

The chain has TRBV2 and TRBJ1-2, with D perhaps matching TRBD1 (6 bases). The CDR3 totals 15 residues. The germline V gene encodes CDR1 SNHLY and CDR2 FYNNEI. The V gene lost 5 bases and the J gene lost 8 bases, with 21 bases spanning the gap. The CDR3 DNA reads TGTGCCAGCAGTAAAACAGGGCCGGCCGAGGGAGGCTACACCTTC. This sequence encodes CASSKTGPAEGGYTF.

The chain is built from TRBV2 and TRBJ2-2; 10 bases agree with TRBD1. This CDR3 has 15 amino acids. The V segment lost 7 bases and the J segment 7 bases; nucleotides outside the gene matches: 9. The germline CDR1 and CDR2 sequences are SNHLY and FYNNEI. The CDR3 sequence: CASKEGTGAVGELFF. The CDR3 coding sequence is TGTGCCAGCAAGGAGGGGACAGGGGCGGTCGGGGAGCTGTTTTTT.

CDR3 protein: CASSLGQYFEAFF. The CDR3 DNA is TGCGCCAGCAGCCTGGGACAGTACTTTGAAGCTTTCTTT. The chain couples TRBV5-1 to TRBJ1-1, with 7 bases that match TRBD1. Trimming cost V 4 bases and J 7 bases; bases outside gene matches: 7. Germline lookup yields CDR1 SGHRS and CDR2 YFSETQ. The CDR3 is made up of 13 amino acids.

The V gene is TRBV7-9, the J gene TRBJ2-7, with unresolved D. The CDR3 runs 13 residues. In germline, CDR1 is SEHNR, CDR2 FQNEAQ (reference sequence). The V end was cut by 3 bases, the J end by 1 base, with 7 bases between. The CDR3 protein is CASSFSSSYEQYF. CDR3 DNA sequence: TGTGCCAGCAGCTTCTCCAGTTCCTACGAGCAGTACTTC.

The chain couples TRBV12-3 or TRBV12-4 to TRBJ1-2; no clear D. With 3 bases removed from V and 4 bases from J, the gap between germline ends came to 6 bases. This CDR3 contains 12 residues. CDR3 in amino acids: CASSLEGYGYTF. CDR3 DNA sequence: TGTGCCAGCAGTTTGGAGGGCTATGGCTACACCTTC.

The chain joins TRBV6-4 to TRBJ1-2, with D hard to call. The germline V gene has CDR1 MRHNA and CDR2 SNTAGT. Trimming removed 2 bases from V and 4 bases from J, with 11 bases in between. The CDR3 is made up of 14 amino acids. The CDR3 bases are TGTGCCAGCAGTGACGAGCCCACTGGCTATGGCTACACCTTC. Amino acids: CASSDEPTGYGYTF.

This clone appeared a single time. The genes are TRBV3-1 (or the pseudogene TRBV3-2) and TRBJ1-2, with 7 bases fitting TRBD1. V lost 6 bases, J lost 2 bases, and 3 bases stayed unmatched. Germline CDR1 is LGHDT and CDR2 is YNNKEL (reference sequence). This CDR3 is built from 13 residues. CDR3 sequence: CASSATGNYGYTF. In nucleotides, the CDR3 is TGTGCCAGCAGTGCGACAGGGAACTATGGCTACACCTTC.

The V and J genes are TRBV10-1 and TRBJ2-3; 9 bases agree with TRBD2. CDR1 WNHNN and CDR2 SYGVQD come from the germline V gene (reference sequence). V trimming: 3 bases; J trimming: 2 bases; junction bases outside the gene matches: 6. The CDR3 consists of 16 residues. CDR3 protein: CASSDQTSGFTDTQYF. The DNA of the CDR3 is TGCGCCAGCAGTGATCAGACTAGCGGATTCACAGATACGCAGTATTTT.

This clone was seen only once. The chain carries TRBV14 and TRBJ2-7, with 7 bases lining up with TRBD1. The V gene end was trimmed by 4 bases and the J gene end by 4 bases; junction bases not matched to a gene: 7. There are 14 residues in the CDR3. Germline loops: CDR1 SGHDN, CDR2 FVKESK. CDR3 sequence: CASSRQGKMYEQYF. As DNA, the CDR3 is TGTGCCAGCAGCCGACAGGGTAAGATGTACGAGCAGTACTTC.

This chain connects TRBV7-2 to TRBJ1-2, with 8 bases that match TRBD1. CDR3 size: 14 residues. Germline CDR1 SGHTA, CDR2 FQGNSA. J was trimmed by 8 bases and V by 1 base; bases with no gene match: 6. The CDR3 nucleotides are TGTGCCAGCAGCTTAGAGGACAGGGCTAAGGGCTACACCTTC. As protein: CASSLEDRAKGYTF. The whole variable domain, filled in from reference TRBV7-2 and TRBJ1-2, reads GAGVSQSPSNKVTEKGKDVELRCDPISGHTALYWYRQSLGQGLEFLIYFQGNSAPDKSGLPSDRFSAERTGGSVSTLTIQRTQQEDSAVYLCASSLEDRAKGYTFGSGTRLTVV.

The V call is TRBV30, the J call TRBJ1-5, with D perhaps matching TRBD1 (6 bases). This CDR3 spans 16 amino acids. Germline V gene sequence: CDR1 GTSNPN, CDR2 SVGIG (reference sequence). V was cut by 1 base and J by 0 bases, with 13 bases left in between. In DNA, the CDR3 is TGTGCCTGGAGTGGACCCGGGACACATAGCAATCAGCCCCAGCATTTT. Translated: CAWSGPGTHSNQPQHF.